The rows below give T cell receptor beta chains drawn from one sample of a study of cytomegalovirus exposure and HLA in healthy donors. Only in-frame clones appear in the TCRdb table, and some are missing; sequencing was by immunoSEQ multiplex PCR. The sample yields roughly 82,000 clones, roughly 72% seen once. The sequenced sample consisted of PBMCs. Source of these receptors: a woman aged 45-65 years in good health and CMV-seropositive. Both conserved end residues are part of each CDR3. The D gene is left open where the match is weak. Clone size, where shown, is once, few, many, or a class for clones that have expanded.

D gene: TRBD2
J gene: TRBJ2-5
V gene: TRBV6-5
clone size: few
CDR3 protein: CASRGVTGGGTQYF
CDR3 DNA: TGTGCCAGCAGAGGGGTAACGGGAGGAGGGACCCAGTACTTC

D gene: NA
J gene: TRBJ2-5
V gene: TRBV5-1
clone size: NA
CDR3 protein: CASSLAGGGKETQYF
CDR3 DNA: TGCGCCAGCAGCTTGGCCGGTGGCGGCAAAGAGACCCAGTACTTC

D gene: NA
J gene: TRBJ1-4
V gene: TRBV18
clone size: once
CDR3 protein: CASSPPRTATNEKLFF
CDR3 DNA: TGTGCCAGCTCACCACCTAGGACTGCAACTAATGAAAAACTGTTTTTT

D gene: NA
J gene: TRBJ2-4
V gene: TRBV30
clone size: NA
CDR3 protein: CAWSENSKNIQYF
CDR3 DNA: TGTGCCTGGAGTGAGAACAGTAAAAACATTCAGTACTTC

D gene: NA
J gene: TRBJ2-5
V gene: TRBV6-1
clone size: few
CDR3 protein: CASTELQVGSKTQYF
CDR3 DNA: TGTGCCAGCACCGAATTACAGGTGGGGTCCAAGACCCAGTACTTC

D gene: NA
J gene: TRBJ2-5
V gene: TRBV2
clone size: NA
CDR3 protein: CASSQGAGGVETQYF
CDR3 DNA: TGTGCCAGCAGTCAGGGGGCGGGAGGGGTGGAGACCCAGTACTTC

D gene: TRBD1
J gene: TRBJ2-6
V gene: TRBV11-2
clone size: NA
CDR3 protein: CASHPGPDRGRAGANVLTF
CDR3 DNA: TGTGCCTCTCACCCCGGGCCGGACAGGGGGCGGGCTGGGGCCAACGTCCTGACTTTC

D gene: NA
J gene: TRBJ2-3
V gene: TRBV28
clone size: few
CDR3 protein: CASRPFAGRRDTQYF
CDR3 DNA: TGTGCCAGCAGACCCTTCGCGGGTCGGAGAGATACGCAGTATTTT

D gene: TRBD2
J gene: TRBJ2-3
V gene: TRBV5-5
clone size: NA
CDR3 protein: CASRPLAGGADTQYF
CDR3 DNA: TGTGCCAGCAGGCCCCTAGCGGGAGGGGCAGATACGCAGTATTTT

D gene: NA
J gene: TRBJ2-7
V gene: TRBV25-1
clone size: NA
CDR3 protein: CASRGLYEQYF
CDR3 DNA: TGTGCCAGCAGAGGACTCTACGAGCAGTACTTC

D gene: TRBD2
J gene: TRBJ2-7
V gene: TRBV5-3
clone size: NA
CDR3 protein: CARSSPGTSVSYEQYF
CDR3 DNA: TGTGCCAGAAGCTCCCCCGGGACTAGCGTTTCCTACGAGCAGTACTTC

D gene: NA
J gene: TRBJ2-1
V gene: TRBV30
clone size: NA
CDR3 protein: CAWRPIGGSYNEQFF
CDR3 DNA: TGTGCCTGGAGACCGATTGGAGGGTCTTACAATGAGCAGTTCTTC

D gene: NA
J gene: TRBJ2-5
V gene: TRBV19
clone size: NA
CDR3 protein: CASSLGEMETQYF
CDR3 DNA: TGTGCCAGTAGCCTAGGAGAAATGGAGACCCAGTACTTC

D gene: NA
J gene: TRBJ2-5
V gene: TRBV27
clone size: NA
CDR3 protein: CASSPGWDKPKETQYF
CDR3 DNA: TGTGCCAGCAGTCCCGGGTGGGACAAGCCCAAAGAGACCCAGTACTTC

D gene: NA
J gene: TRBJ1-2
V gene: TRBV5-6
clone size: NA
CDR3 protein: CASSSWGEAHYGYTF
CDR3 DNA: TGTGCCAGCAGCTCGTGGGGGGAGGCCCACTATGGCTACACCTTC

D gene: NA
J gene: TRBJ1-1
V gene: TRBV5-1
clone size: NA
CDR3 protein: CASSPRQISTEAFF
CDR3 DNA: TGCGCCAGCAGCCCTAGACAGATCTCGACTGAAGCTTTCTTT

D gene: NA
J gene: TRBJ2-7
V gene: TRBV5-4
clone size: NA
CDR3 protein: CASSFLEKHEQYF
CDR3 DNA: NA

D gene: NA
J gene: TRBJ2-2
V gene: TRBV29-1
clone size: few
CDR3 protein: CSVVAGLNTGELFF
CDR3 DNA: TGCAGCGTTGTTGCGGGACTTAACACCGGGGAGCTGTTTTTT

D gene: NA
J gene: TRBJ1-5
V gene: TRBV2
clone size: NA
CDR3 protein: CASSDGQLNQPQHF
CDR3 DNA: TGTGCCAGCAGTGATGGACAGCTCAATCAGCCCCAGCATTTT

D gene: NA
J gene: TRBJ2-6
V gene: TRBV30
clone size: NA
CDR3 protein: CAWSEGAGANVLTF
CDR3 DNA: TGTGCCTGGAGTGAAGGGGCTGGGGCCAACGTCCTGACTTTC

D gene: NA
J gene: TRBJ1-5
V gene: TRBV5-4
clone size: NA
CDR3 protein: CASSLRGGEQPQHF
CDR3 DNA: TGTGCCAGCAGCTTGCGGGGGGGTGAGCAGCCCCAGCATTTT

D gene: TRBD1
J gene: TRBJ1-1
V gene: TRBV11-2
clone size: few
CDR3 protein: CASSSPQGGPEAFF
CDR3 DNA: TGTGCCAGCAGCTCCCCCCAGGGGGGTCCTGAAGCTTTCTTT

D gene: NA
J gene: TRBJ2-5
V gene: TRBV6-5
clone size: few
CDR3 protein: CASRDSSYGTQYF
CDR3 DNA: TGTGCCAGCAGGGACTCCTCCTACGGGACCCAGTACTTC

D gene: NA
J gene: TRBJ1-2
V gene: TRBV28
clone size: NA
CDR3 protein: CASTLTATNYGYTF
CDR3 DNA: TGTGCCAGCACCCTTACAGCCACTAACTATGGCTACACCTTC

D gene: TRBD1
J gene: TRBJ1-1
V gene: TRBV29-1
clone size: NA
CDR3 protein: CSVEPDREPTEAFF
CDR3 DNA: TGCAGCGTTGAGCCGGACAGGGAGCCCACTGAAGCTTTCTTT

D gene: NA
J gene: TRBJ2-5
V gene: TRBV5-6
clone size: few
CDR3 protein: CASSLMKDSQTQYF
CDR3 DNA: TGTGCCAGCAGCTTGATGAAAGACAGCCAGACCCAGTACTTC

D gene: NA
J gene: TRBJ1-4
V gene: TRBV5-1
clone size: NA
CDR3 protein: CASSLRPGFNEKLFF
CDR3 DNA: TGCGCCAGCAGTCTTCGGCCAGGCTTTAATGAAAAACTGTTTTTT

D gene: NA
J gene: TRBJ2-5
V gene: TRBV18
clone size: NA
CDR3 protein: CASSLQGWETQYF
CDR3 DNA: TGTGCCAGCTCACTCCAGGGGTGGGAGACCCAGTACTTC

D gene: TRBD2
J gene: TRBJ2-7
V gene: TRBV2
clone size: NA
CDR3 protein: CASSPRASSGATLSYEQYF
CDR3 DNA: TGTGCCAGCAGCCCACGGGCGAGTAGCGGGGCTACGCTATCCTACGAGCAGTACTTC

D gene: TRBD1
J gene: TRBJ2-3
V gene: TRBV5-8
clone size: few
CDR3 protein: CASSPFGTGTDTQYF
CDR3 DNA: TGTGCCAGCAGTCCATTCGGGACAGGAACAGATACGCAGTATTTT

D gene: NA
J gene: TRBJ2-6
V gene: TRBV15
clone size: NA
CDR3 protein: CATSKRRAGANVLTF
CDR3 DNA: TGTGCCACCAGTAAGAGGCGTGCCGGGGCCAACGTCCTGACTTTC

D gene: TRBD1
J gene: TRBJ2-1
V gene: TRBV11-2
clone size: NA
CDR3 protein: CASSSTGVYNEQFF
CDR3 DNA: TGTGCCAGCAGCTCTACAGGGGTCTACAATGAGCAGTTCTTC

D gene: TRBD1
J gene: TRBJ2-3
V gene: TRBV2
clone size: NA
CDR3 protein: CASSESLIGTESTDTQYF
CDR3 DNA: TGTGCCAGCAGTGAATCGCTGATAGGGACAGAATCCACAGATACGCAGTATTTT

D gene: NA
J gene: TRBJ1-2
V gene: TRBV5-1
clone size: NA
CDR3 protein: CASSLSGGEGYGYTF
CDR3 DNA: TGCGCCAGCAGCTTGTCCGGGGGAGAAGGTTATGGCTACACCTTC

D gene: TRBD2
J gene: TRBJ2-7
V gene: TRBV7-6
clone size: NA
CDR3 protein: CASSPSSGRTGEQYF
CDR3 DNA: TGTGCCAGCAGCCCCTCTAGCGGGAGGACTGGTGAGCAGTACTTC

D gene: NA
J gene: TRBJ2-1
V gene: TRBV9
clone size: NA
CDR3 protein: CASSGTSEGQFF
CDR3 DNA: TGTGCCAGCAGCGGAACCTCAGAGGGGCAGTTCTTC

D gene: TRBD1
J gene: TRBJ1-2
V gene: TRBV5-4
clone size: NA
CDR3 protein: CASSPGQGANPRDGYTF
CDR3 DNA: TGTGCCAGCAGCCCCGGACAGGGGGCGAACCCAAGGGATGGCTACACCTTC

D gene: NA
J gene: TRBJ1-1
V gene: TRBV7-9
clone size: NA
CDR3 protein: CASSPSPSTEAFF
CDR3 DNA: TGTGCCAGCAGCCCCAGCCCTAGCACTGAAGCTTTCTTT

D gene: TRBD1
J gene: TRBJ1-1
V gene: TRBV27
clone size: NA
CDR3 protein: CASSFETGGNTEAFF
CDR3 DNA: TGTGCCAGCAGTTTTGAGACAGGGGGGAACACTGAAGCTTTCTTT

D gene: NA
J gene: TRBJ1-1
V gene: TRBV7-9
clone size: once
CDR3 protein: CASGVGRWEAFF
CDR3 DNA: TGTGCCAGCGGGGTAGGGAGGTGGGAAGCTTTCTTT

D gene: TRBD1
J gene: TRBJ1-2
V gene: TRBV2
clone size: NA
CDR3 protein: CASTRTGVIPYRGGYTF
CDR3 DNA: TGTGCCAGCACCCGGACAGGGGTCATACCATACCGGGGTGGCTACACCTTC

D gene: NA
J gene: TRBJ2-5
V gene: TRBV2
clone size: NA
CDR3 protein: CASSDQGETQYF
CDR3 DNA: TGTGCCAGCAGTGACCAGGGAGAGACCCAGTACTTC

D gene: NA
J gene: TRBJ2-5
V gene: TRBV9
clone size: NA
CDR3 protein: CASSVDPGKETQYF
CDR3 DNA: TGTGCCAGCAGCGTAGATCCCGGGAAAGAGACCCAGTACTTC

D gene: TRBD1
J gene: TRBJ2-6
V gene: TRBV2
clone size: NA
CDR3 protein: CASRQWQGAGANVLTF
CDR3 DNA: TGTGCCAGCAGACAGTGGCAGGGGGCTGGGGCCAACGTCCTGACTTTC